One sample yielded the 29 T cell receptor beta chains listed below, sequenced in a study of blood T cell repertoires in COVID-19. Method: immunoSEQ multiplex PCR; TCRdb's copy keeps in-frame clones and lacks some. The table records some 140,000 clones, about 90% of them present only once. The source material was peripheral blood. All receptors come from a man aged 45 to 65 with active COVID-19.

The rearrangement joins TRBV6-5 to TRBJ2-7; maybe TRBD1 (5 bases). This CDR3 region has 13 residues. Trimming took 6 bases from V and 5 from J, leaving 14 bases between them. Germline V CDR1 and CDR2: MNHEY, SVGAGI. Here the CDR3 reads CASRKTGNHEQYF. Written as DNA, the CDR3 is TGTGCCAGCAGGAAAACAGGTAACCACGAGCAGTACTTC.

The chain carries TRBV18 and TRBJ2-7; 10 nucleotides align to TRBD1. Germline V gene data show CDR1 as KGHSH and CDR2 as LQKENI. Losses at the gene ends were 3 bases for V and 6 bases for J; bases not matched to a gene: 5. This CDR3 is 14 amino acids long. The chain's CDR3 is CASSPMGQGREQYF. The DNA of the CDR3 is TGTGCCAGCTCACCGATGGGACAGGGGCGCGAGCAGTACTTC. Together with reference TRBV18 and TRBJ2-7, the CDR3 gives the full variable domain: NAGVMQNPRHLVRRRGQEARLRCSPMKGHSHVYWYRQLPEEGLKFMVYLQKENIIDESGMPKERFSAEFPKEGPSILRIQQVVRGDSAAYFCASSPMGQGREQYFGPGTRLTVT.

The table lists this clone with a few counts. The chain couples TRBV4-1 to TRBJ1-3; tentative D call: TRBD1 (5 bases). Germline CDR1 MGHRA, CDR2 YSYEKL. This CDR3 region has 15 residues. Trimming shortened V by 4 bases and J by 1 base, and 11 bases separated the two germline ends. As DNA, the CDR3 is TGCGCCAGCAGCCTTCTGGGGGGTTCTGGAAACACCATATATTTT. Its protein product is CASSLLGGSGNTIYF.

The DNA for the CDR3 is TGCGCCAGCAGCTTGGAGGGGGGGAACAATCAGCCCCAGCATTTT. Its translation: CASSLEGGNNQPQHF. The rearrangement joins TRBV5-1 to TRBJ1-5, with D possibly TRBD1 on 6 matching bases. Trimming stripped 0 bases from V and 3 bases from J, with 10 bases between. The CDR3 has 15 amino acids. CDR1 and CDR2 (germline): SGHRS, YFSETQ.

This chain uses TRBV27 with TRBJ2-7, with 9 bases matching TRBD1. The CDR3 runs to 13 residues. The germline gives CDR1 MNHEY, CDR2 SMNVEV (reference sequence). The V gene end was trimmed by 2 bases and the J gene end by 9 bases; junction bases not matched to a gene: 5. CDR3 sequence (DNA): TGTGCCAGCAGTTTAAAACAGGGGGCCTTGCAGTACTTC. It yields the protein CASSLKQGALQYF.

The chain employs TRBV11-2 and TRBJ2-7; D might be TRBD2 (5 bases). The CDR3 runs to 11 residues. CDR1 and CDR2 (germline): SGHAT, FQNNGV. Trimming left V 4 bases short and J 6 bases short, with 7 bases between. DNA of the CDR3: TGTGCCAGCAGCTCCGCGGGCGAGCAGTACTTC. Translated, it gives CASSSAGEQYF. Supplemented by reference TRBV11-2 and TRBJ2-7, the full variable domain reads EAGVAQSPRYKIIEKRQSVAFWCNPISGHATLYWYQQILGQGPKLLIQFQNNGVVDDSQLPKDRFSAERLKGVDSTLKIQPAKLEDSAVYLCASSSAGEQYFGPGTRLTVT.

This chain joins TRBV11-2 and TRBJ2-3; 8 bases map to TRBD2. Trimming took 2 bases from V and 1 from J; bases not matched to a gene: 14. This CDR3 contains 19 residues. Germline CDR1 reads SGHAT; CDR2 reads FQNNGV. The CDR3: CASSLLVASGQKGTDTQYF. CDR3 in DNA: TGTGCCAGCAGCTTATTAGTCGCTAGCGGGCAGAAAGGCACAGATACGCAGTATTTT.

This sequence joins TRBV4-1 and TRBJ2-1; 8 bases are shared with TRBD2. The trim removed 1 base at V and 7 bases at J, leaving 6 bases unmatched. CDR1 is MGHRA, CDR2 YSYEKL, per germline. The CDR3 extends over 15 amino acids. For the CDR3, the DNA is TGCGCCAGCAGCCAAGTGGCGGGGGGCCCGAATGAGCAGTTCTTC. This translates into CASSQVAGGPNEQFF.

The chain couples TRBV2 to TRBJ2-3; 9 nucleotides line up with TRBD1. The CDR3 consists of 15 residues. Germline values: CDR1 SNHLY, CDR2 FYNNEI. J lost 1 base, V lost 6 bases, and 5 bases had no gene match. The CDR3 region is CASSKQGAGTDTQYF. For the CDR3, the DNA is TGTGCCAGCAGCAAACAGGGGGCGGGCACAGATACGCAGTATTTT. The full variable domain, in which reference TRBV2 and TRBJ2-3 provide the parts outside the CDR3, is EPEVTQTPSHQVTQMGQEVILRCVPISNHLYFYWYRQILGQKVEFLVSFYNNEISEKSEIFDDQFSVERPDGSNFTLKIRSTKLEDSAMYFCASSKQGAGTDTQYFGPGTRLTVL.

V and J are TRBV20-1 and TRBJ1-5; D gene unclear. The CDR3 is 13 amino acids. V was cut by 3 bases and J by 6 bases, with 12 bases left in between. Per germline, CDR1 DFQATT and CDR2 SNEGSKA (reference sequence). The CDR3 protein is CSASGGVGQPQHF. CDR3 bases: TGCAGTGCTAGTGGCGGGGTGGGTCAGCCCCAGCATTTT.

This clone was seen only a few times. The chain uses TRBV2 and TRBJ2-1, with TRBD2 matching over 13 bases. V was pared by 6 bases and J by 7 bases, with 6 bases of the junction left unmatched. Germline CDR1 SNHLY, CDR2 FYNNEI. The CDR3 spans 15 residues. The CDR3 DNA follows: TGTGCCAGCAGGGGGGGACTAGCGGGGTTAAATGAGCAGTTCTTC. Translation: CASRGGLAGLNEQFF.

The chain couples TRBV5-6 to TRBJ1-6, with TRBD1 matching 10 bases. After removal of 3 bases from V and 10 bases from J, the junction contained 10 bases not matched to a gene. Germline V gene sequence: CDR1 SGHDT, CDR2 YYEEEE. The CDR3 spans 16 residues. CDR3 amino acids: CASSSLDRGRPSPLHF. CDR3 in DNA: TGTGCCAGCAGCTCATTAGACAGGGGGCGTCCCTCACCCCTCCACTTT.

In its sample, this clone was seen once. The CDR3 DNA reads as TGTGCCAGCAGCCACGGACAGGCCTATAATTCACCCCTCCACTTT. Its translation: CASSHGQAYNSPLHF. The chain joins TRBV6-6 to TRBJ1-6; 7 nucleotides align to TRBD1. Germline V gives CDR1 MNHNY, CDR2 SVGAGI (reference sequence). The CDR3 totals 15 residues. J was trimmed by 2 bases and V by 6 bases; bases with no gene match: 4.

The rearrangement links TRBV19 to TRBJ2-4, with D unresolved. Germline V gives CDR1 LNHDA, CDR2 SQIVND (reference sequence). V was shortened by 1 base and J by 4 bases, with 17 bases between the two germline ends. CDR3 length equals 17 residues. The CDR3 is CASSIAPPRRPKNIQYF. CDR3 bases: TGTGCCAGTAGTATAGCCCCCCCTAGGAGACCAAAAAACATTCAGTACTTC.

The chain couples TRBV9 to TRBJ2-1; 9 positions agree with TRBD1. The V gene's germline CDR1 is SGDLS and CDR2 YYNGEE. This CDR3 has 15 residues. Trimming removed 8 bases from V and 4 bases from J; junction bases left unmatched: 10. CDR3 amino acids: CASSQGAKIYNEQFF. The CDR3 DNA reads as TGTGCCAGTTCACAGGGGGCGAAGATTTACAATGAGCAGTTCTTC. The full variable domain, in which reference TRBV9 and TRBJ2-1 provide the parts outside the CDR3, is DSGVTQTPKHLITATGQRVTLRCSPRSGDLSVYWYQQSLDQGLQFLIQYYNGEERAKGNILERFSAQQFPDLHSELNLSSLELGDSALYFCASSQGAKIYNEQFFGPGTRLTVL.

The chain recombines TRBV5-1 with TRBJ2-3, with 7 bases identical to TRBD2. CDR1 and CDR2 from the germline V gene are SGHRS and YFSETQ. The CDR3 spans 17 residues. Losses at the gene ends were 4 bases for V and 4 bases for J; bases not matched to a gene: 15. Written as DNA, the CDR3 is TGCGCCAGCAGCCGCGCAGCGGGGTCCTCCCGCCCAGATACGCAGTATTTT. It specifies CASSRAAGSSRPDTQYF. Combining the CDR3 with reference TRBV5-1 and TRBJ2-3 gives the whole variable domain KAGVTQTPRYLIKTRGQQVTLSCSPISGHRSVSWYQQTPGQGLQFLFEYFSETQRNKGNFPGRFSGRQFSNSRSEMNVSTLELGDSALYLCASSRAAGSSRPDTQYFGPGTRLTVL.

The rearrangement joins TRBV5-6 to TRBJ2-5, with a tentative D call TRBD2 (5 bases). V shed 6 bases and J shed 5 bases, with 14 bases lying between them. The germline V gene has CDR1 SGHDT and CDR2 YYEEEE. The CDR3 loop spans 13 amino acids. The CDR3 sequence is CASTGNQDETQYF. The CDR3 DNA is TGTGCCAGCACCGGGAACCAGGATGAGACCCAGTACTTC.

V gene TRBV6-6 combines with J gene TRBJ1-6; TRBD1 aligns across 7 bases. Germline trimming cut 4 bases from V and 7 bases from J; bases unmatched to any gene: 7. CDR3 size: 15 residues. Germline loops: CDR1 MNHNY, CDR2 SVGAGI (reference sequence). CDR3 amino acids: CASSWRQGGNSPLHF. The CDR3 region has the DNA TGTGCCAGCAGTTGGAGACAGGGTGGCAATTCACCCCTCCACTTT.

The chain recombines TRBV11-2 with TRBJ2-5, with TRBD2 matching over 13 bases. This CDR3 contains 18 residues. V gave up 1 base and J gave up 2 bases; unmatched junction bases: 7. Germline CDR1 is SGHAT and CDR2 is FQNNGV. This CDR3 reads CASSLGLLAGGQQETQYF. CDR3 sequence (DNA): TGTGCCAGCAGCTTAGGTCTACTAGCGGGGGGGCAGCAAGAGACCCAGTACTTC.

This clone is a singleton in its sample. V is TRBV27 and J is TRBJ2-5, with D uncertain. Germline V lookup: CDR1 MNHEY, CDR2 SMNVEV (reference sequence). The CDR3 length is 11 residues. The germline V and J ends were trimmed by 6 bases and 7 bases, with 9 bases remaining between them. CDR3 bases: TGTGCCAGCAGGGCTTATGGGACCCAGTACTTC. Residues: CASRAYGTQYF.

In nucleotides, the CDR3 is TGTGCCAGCTCACCAGCCACCGGGACAGGGTATTCACCCCTCCACTTT. Translated: CASSPATGTGYSPLHF. V usage is TRBV18 and J usage is TRBJ1-6; 9 bases map to TRBD1. Losses at the gene ends were 2 bases for V and 8 bases for J; bases not matched to a gene: 7. Per the germline V gene, CDR1 is KGHSH and CDR2 is LQKENI. This CDR3 contains 16 residues. Drawing the rest from reference TRBV18 and TRBJ1-6, the complete variable domain is NAGVMQNPRHLVRRRGQEARLRCSPMKGHSHVYWYRQLPEEGLKFMVYLQKENIIDESGMPKERFSAEFPKEGPSILRIQQVVRGDSAAYFCASSPATGTGYSPLHFGNGTRLTVT.

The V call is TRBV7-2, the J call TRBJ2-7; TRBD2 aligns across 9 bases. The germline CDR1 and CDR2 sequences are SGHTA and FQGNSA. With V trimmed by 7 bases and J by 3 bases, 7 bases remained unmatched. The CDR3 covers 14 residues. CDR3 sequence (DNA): TGTGCCAGCAAATTTAGCGGGGGCAACTACGAGCAGTACTTC. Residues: CASKFSGGNYEQYF.

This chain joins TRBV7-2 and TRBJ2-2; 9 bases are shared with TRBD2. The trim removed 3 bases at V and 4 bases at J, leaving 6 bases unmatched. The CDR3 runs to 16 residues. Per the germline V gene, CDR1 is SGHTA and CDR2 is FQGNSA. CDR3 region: CASSLGLAGFTGELFF. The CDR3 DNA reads TGTGCCAGCAGCTTGGGGCTAGCGGGGTTCACCGGGGAGCTGTTTTTT.

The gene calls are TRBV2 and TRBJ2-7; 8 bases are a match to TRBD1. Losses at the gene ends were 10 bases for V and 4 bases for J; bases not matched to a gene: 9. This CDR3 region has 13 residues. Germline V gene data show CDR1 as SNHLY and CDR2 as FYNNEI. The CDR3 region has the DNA TGTGCCACCACGCGGGACAGGAATTACGAGCAGTACTTC. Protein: CATTRDRNYEQYF. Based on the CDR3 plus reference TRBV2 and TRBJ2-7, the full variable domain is EPEVTQTPSHQVTQMGQEVILRCVPISNHLYFYWYRQILGQKVEFLVSFYNNEISEKSEIFDDQFSVERPDGSNFTLKIRSTKLEDSAMYFCATTRDRNYEQYFGPGTRLTVT.

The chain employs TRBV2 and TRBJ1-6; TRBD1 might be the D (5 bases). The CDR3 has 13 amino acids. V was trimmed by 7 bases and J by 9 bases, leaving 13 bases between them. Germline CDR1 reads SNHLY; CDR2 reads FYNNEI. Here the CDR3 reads CASTPWGGSPLHF. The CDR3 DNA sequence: TGTGCCAGCACCCCTTGGGGGGGTTCACCCCTCCACTTT.

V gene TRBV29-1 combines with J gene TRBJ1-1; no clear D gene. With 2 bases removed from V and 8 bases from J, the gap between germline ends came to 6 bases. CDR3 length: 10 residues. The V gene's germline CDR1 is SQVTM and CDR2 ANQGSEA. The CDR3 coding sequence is TGCAGCGTTGAATTGACAGAAGCTTTCTTT. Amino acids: CSVELTEAFF.

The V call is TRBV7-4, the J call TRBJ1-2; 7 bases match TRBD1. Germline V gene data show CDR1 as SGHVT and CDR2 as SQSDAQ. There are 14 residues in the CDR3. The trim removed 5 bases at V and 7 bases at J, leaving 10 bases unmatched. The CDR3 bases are TGTGCCAGCAGCCATGCCAGGGGGGCCAGTGGCTACACCTTC. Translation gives CASSHARGASGYTF. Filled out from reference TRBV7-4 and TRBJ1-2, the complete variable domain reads GAGVSQSPRYKVAKRGRDVALRCDSISGHVTLYWYRQTLGQGSEVLTYSQSDAQRDKSGRPSGRFSAERPERSVSTLKIQRTEQGDSAVYLCASSHARGASGYTFGSGTRLTVV.

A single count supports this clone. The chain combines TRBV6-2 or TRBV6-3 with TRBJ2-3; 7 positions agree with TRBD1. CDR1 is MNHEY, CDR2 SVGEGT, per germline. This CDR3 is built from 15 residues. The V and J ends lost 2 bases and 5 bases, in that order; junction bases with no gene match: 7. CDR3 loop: CASSYGSGGKDTQYF. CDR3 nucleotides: TGTGCCAGCAGTTACGGGTCAGGGGGTAAAGATACGCAGTATTTT.

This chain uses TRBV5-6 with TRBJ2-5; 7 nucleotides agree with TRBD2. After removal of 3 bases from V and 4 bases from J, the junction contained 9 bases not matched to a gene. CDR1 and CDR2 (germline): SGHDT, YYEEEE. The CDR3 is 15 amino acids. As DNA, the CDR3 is TGTGCCAGCAGCTCCCTCGGGGGGTCTGGAGAGACCCAGTACTTC. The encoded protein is CASSSLGGSGETQYF.